These 8 T cell receptor beta chains were all obtained from the same sample, sequenced in a study of human thymus T cells. Sequenced by immunoSEQ multiplex PCR; TCRdb stores in-frame clones only, minus some. The repertoire includes 65,000 to 90,000 clones, 95% of them detected once, and around 0.03% sits in the top ten. During corrective heart surgery, resections were taken, and the thymus tissue came from them. Sequenced sample: thymus tissue. These receptor sequences come from a girl in the first two years of life with a congenital heart defect but otherwise immunologically healthy.

CDR3 in DNA: TGTGCCAGCAGTGAATTTCCCTGGGTTAGCACAGATACGCAGTATTTT. Translation: CASSEFPWVSTDTQYF. The rearrangement uses TRBV25-1 and TRBJ2-3; D is ambiguous. Germline CDR1 reads MGHDK; CDR2 reads SYGVNS. Trimming shortened V by 1 base and J by 0 bases, and 11 bases separated the two germline ends. CDR3 size: 16 residues.

The CDR3 region is CATSRALLGRKNSGANVLTF. The DNA of the CDR3 is TGTGCCACCAGCAGGGCCTTATTAGGGAGGAAGAACTCTGGGGCCAACGTCCTGACTTTC. This rearrangement joins TRBV15 to TRBJ2-6; possibly TRBD2 for D (6 bases). V lost 3 bases to trimming and J lost 0 bases, with 21 bases between them. The CDR3 runs to 20 residues. CDR1 LNHNV and CDR2 YYDKDF come from the germline V gene (reference sequence).

The V and J genes are TRBV5-5 and TRBJ1-3; tentative D call: TRBD1 (5 bases). Between the trimmed V and J ends, which lost 3 bases and 0 bases, there was a span of 16 bases. CDR3 length equals 17 residues. Looked up from germline, CDR1 is SGHKS and CDR2 is YYEKEE (reference sequence). CDR3 in DNA: TGTGCCAGCAGCTGGGGCCAAGGAGCACTCTCTGGAAACACCATATATTTT. Protein product: CASSWGQGALSGNTIYF.

As concerns this clone: One end of the junction is discordant with germline, which a read error may explain. The chain uses TRBV7-7 and TRBJ2-1; D is ambiguous. Germline V gene data show CDR1 as SSHAT and CDR2 as FNYEAQ (reference sequence). The CDR3 spans 15 residues. CDR3: CASSLILGPYNEQFF. CDR3 DNA sequence: TGTGCTAGCAGCTTGATCCTAGGGCCCTACAATGAGCAGTTCTTC.

The rearrangement joins TRBV5-4 to TRBJ2-7, with D possibly TRBD2 on 5 matching bases. The CDR3 is 12 amino acids. Germline CDR1 is SGHNT and CDR2 is YYREEE (reference sequence). Trimming shortened V by 2 bases and J by 5 bases, and 8 bases separated the two germline ends. CDR3 residues: CASSFVRDEQYF. In DNA form, the CDR3 reads TGTGCCAGCAGCTTCGTGCGGGACGAGCAGTACTTC.

This clone was counted a single time. This chain links TRBV2 with TRBJ1-2; D may be TRBD1 (5 bases). This CDR3 spans 12 amino acids. V lost 11 bases and J lost 8, with 18 bases in between. Germline CDR1 is SNHLY and CDR2 is FYNNEI. In nucleotides, the CDR3 is TGTGCCCGCTGGGGGGAATTCCGCGGCTACACCTTC. This gives the protein CARWGEFRGYTF.

The CDR3 nucleotides read TGTGCCTGGTACAGGGAGAACACTGAAGCTTTCTTT. This translates into CAWYRENTEAFF. The chain employs TRBV30 and TRBJ1-1, with D possibly being TRBD1 (6 bases). Germline-derived CDR1 and CDR2 are GTSNPN and SVGIG (reference sequence). With 5 bases removed from V and 1 base from J, the gap between germline ends came to 8 bases. The CDR3 covers 12 residues.

V gene TRBV5-6 combines with J gene TRBJ1-2; D call uncertain. Trimming left V 0 bases short and J 8 bases short, with 8 bases between. The CDR3 extends over 12 amino acids. From germline, CDR1 is SGHDT and CDR2 YYEEEE. The CDR3 is CASSLAGEGYTF. DNA for the CDR3: TGTGCCAGCAGCTTGGCCGGGGAGGGCTACACCTTC.